This T cell receptor beta chain was obtained from a study of OX40 agonist ivuxolimab in advanced cancers. Background on the study: Patients were dosed with the agonistic anti-OX40 (CD134) antibody ivuxolimab. Checkpoint inhibitors had been given previously to around 38% of patients. Partial responses were recorded for three patients, including one with hepatocellular carcinoma and two with cutaneous melanoma.

The CDR3 loop spans 11 amino acids. Germline values: CDR1 MNHEY, CDR2 SVGAGI. Trimming left V 7 bases short and J 6 bases short, with 9 bases between. The assay was immunoSEQ multiplex PCR, and TCRdb's table has in-frame clones only and misses some. The sample contains 55,000 to 75,000 clones, 65% to 90% of which appear only once. The origin of this receptor is an adult with an advanced solid tumor such as melanoma, head and neck, liver or kidney cancer. This rearrangement joins TRBV6-5 to TRBJ2-5, with D uncertain. The sample here was CD4+ or CD8+ T cells sorted from blood, taken in a trial of the OX40 agonist ivuxolimab. The CDR3 sequence is CASTYMKTQYF. In DNA, the CDR3 is TGTGCCAGCACCTACATGAAGACCCAGTACTTC.